This is a list of T cell receptor beta chains from one sample in a study of T cells expressing NK-cell markers. TCRdb reanalyzed the 5' RACE reads, giving one entry per CDR3 protein sequence and no DNA. This sample's table has 500,000 to 600,000 distinct CDR3 sequences. The sequencing sample was made of blood T cells: a sorted CD56 or NKG2C T cell subset, CD4+ or CD8+ T cells, or bulk PBMC T cells (not recorded which). The receptors derive from a young man in good health. Both conserved end residues are part of each CDR3.

V gene	J gene	CDR3 protein
TRBV4-2	TRBJ2-1	CASSNRDTNNEQFF
TRBV5-1	TRBJ2-1	CASSVSPGGLINEQFF
TRBV6-5	TRBJ2-1	CASSSLAGELSYNEQFF
TRBV5-5	TRBJ2-1	CASSFNSIEQFF
TRBV5-1	TRBJ1-1	CASRTNQGGGNTEAFF
TRBV6-1	TRBJ2-1	CASSEILAGVIEQFF
TRBV5-1	TRBJ2-1	CASSLGGRGSYEQFF
TRBV20-1	TRBJ2-5	CSGKRGRGYETQYF
TRBV7-9	TRBJ2-7	CASSLGTEIQQYF
TRBV11-2	TRBJ2-1	CASSLGLRGTYNEQFF
TRBV5-5	TRBJ1-2	CASSLDLGRWGYTF
TRBV29-1	TRBJ2-5	CSVASVAGEGETQYF
TRBV6-1	TRBJ2-1	CASGIAEYNEQFF
TRBV11-1	TRBJ1-2	CASSPRGALNYGYTF
TRBV4-3	TRBJ2-7	CASSQDSSTTYEQYF